This T cell receptor beta chain was captured by sequencing in a study of regulatory T cells in long-lasting Graves disease. Whole-study context: Those Graves' patients who were newly diagnosed had been on antithyroid drugs under 3 months.

Time point specified: newly diagnosed GD, antithyroid drugs for less than 3 months. PBMC RNA was the source of the TCR library. The CDR3 covers 15 residues. V was pared by 4 bases and J by 10 bases, with 20 bases between. This clonotype appeared a single time. Its specificity is not known. A much larger clonotype is one base distant, so this may be a read error. Study conclusions and caveats: Thyroid tissue went unexamined; only peripheral blood was analyzed. Newly diagnosed disease favored TRBV20-1 and TRBJ2-1 over persistent disease.

Arm-PCR of CDR3 regions with iRepertoire HTBI primers generated TCR beta libraries. Using its own MiXCR run on the multiplex PCR reads, TCRdb lists one record per CDR3 protein. The sample records about 620,000 distinct CDR3 sequences, 15% to 20% being singletons. The same data also went into a second study, on T cells in Graves' hyperthyroidism and ophthalmopathy. In that study: Using the HTBI primer set, a first-round RT-PCR was run on the TCR CDR3.

Here the sequenced sample was peripheral blood mononuclear cells (PBMCs), taken at new diagnosis, from a patient treated with antithyroid drugs. The TCR sequence derives from a young woman with Graves disease. The chain employs TRBV12-3 or TRBV12-4 and TRBJ2-1; D possibly uses TRBD1 or TRBD2 (5 bases each). The CDR3 coding sequence is TGTGCCAGCAGTTCGCACCGGGACCCCCCAGGGGAGCAGTTCTTC. The encoded protein is CASSSHRDPPGEQFF.